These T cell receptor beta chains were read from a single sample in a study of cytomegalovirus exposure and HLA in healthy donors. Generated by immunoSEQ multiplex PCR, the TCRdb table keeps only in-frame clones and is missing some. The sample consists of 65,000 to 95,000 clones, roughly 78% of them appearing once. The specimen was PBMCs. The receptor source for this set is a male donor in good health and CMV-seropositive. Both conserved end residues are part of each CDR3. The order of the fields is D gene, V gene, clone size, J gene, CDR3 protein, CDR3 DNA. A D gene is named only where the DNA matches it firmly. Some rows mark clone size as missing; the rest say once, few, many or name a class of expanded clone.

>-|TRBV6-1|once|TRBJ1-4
CASSGRTAANEKLFF
TGTGCCAGCAGTGGAAGGACTGCGGCTAATGAAAAACTGTTTTTT
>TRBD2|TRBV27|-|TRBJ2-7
CASSPPGLAGVYEQYF
TGTGCCAGCAGTCCCCCGGGACTAGCGGGAGTTTACGAGCAGTACTTC
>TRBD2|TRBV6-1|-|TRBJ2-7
CASSEWRENEQYF
TGTGCCAGCAGTGAGTGGCGGGAGAACGAGCAGTACTTC
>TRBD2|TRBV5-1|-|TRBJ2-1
CASTSSGYNEQFF
TGCGCCAGCACTTCTAGCGGCTACAATGAGCAGTTCTTC
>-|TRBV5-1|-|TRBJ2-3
CASSPQGISTDTQYF
TGCGCCAGCAGTCCTCAGGGCATTAGCACAGATACGCAGTATTTT
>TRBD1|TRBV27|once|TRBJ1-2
CASSPRVLRQGSNYGYTF
TGTGCCAGCAGTCCACGAGTACTAAGACAGGGGAGTAACTATGGCTACACCTTC
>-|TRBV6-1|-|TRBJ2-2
CASSVDRTRTGELFF
TGTGCCAGCAGTGTGGACAGAACGAGGACCGGGGAGCTGTTTTTT
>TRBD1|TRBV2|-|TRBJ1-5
CASSQQGAGNQPQHF
TGTGCCAGCAGTCAACAGGGGGCCGGCAATCAGCCCCAGCATTTT
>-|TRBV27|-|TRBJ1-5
CASSSDNSNQPQHF
TGTGCCAGCAGTTCCGACAATAGCAATCAGCCCCAGCATTTT
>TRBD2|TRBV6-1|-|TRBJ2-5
CASSEASGTSGNRQETQYF
TGTGCCAGCAGTGAAGCGTCTGGGACTAGCGGGAATCGCCAAGAGACCCAGTACTTC
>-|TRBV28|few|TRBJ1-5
CASSTGGLNQPQHF
TGTGCCAGCAGCACGGGGGGACTCAATCAGCCCCAGCATTTT
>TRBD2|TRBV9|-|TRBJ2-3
CASSVGLAGAADTQYF
TGTGCCAGCAGCGTCGGACTAGCGGGAGCTGCAGATACGCAGTATTTT
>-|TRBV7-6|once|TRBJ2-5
CASSGNEVETQYF
TGTGCCAGCAGCGGAAACGAGGTAGAGACCCAGTACTTC
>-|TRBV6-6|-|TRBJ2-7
CASSTRTNHEQYF
TGTGCCAGCAGTACCCGGACAAACCACGAGCAGTACTTC
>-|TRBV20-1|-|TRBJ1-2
CSAEGVYGYTF
TGCAGTGCTGAGGGGGTCTATGGCTACACCTTC
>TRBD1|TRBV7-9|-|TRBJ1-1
CASSPGQGRAEAFF
TGTGCCAGCAGCCCGGGACAGGGGAGGGCTGAAGCTTTCTTT
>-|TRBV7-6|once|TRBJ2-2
CASSITGTGELFF
TGTGCCAGCAGCATAACAGGGACCGGGGAGCTGTTTTTT
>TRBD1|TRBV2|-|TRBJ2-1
CASSLRGFSYNEQFF
TGTGCCAGCAGTCTCAGGGGGTTCTCCTACAATGAGCAGTTCTTC
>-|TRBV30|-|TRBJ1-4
CAWSVERRDKKLFF
TGTGCCTGGAGTGTCGAGCGGAGAGATAAGAAACTGTTTTTT
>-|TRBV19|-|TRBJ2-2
CASSGLGGGELFF
TGTGCCAGTAGTGGACTAGGGGGCGGGGAGCTGTTTTTT
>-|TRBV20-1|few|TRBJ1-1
CSAKRQREAFF
TGCAGTGCTAAGAGACAGAGAGAAGCTTTCTTT
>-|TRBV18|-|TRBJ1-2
CASSREESGYGYTF
TGTGCCAGCTCACGGGAGGAATCGGGCTATGGCTACACCTTC
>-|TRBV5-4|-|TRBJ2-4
CASSFGGRDIQYF
TGTGCCAGCAGCTTCGGCGGGCGGGACATTCAGTACTTC
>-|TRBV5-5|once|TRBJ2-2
CASSLYRSNTGELFF
TGTGCCAGCAGCTTGTACAGATCGAACACCGGGGAGCTGTTTTTT
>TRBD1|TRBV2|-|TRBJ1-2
CASSGTGDRSNYGYTF
TGTGCCAGCAGTGGAACGGGGGACAGATCTAACTATGGCTACACCTTC
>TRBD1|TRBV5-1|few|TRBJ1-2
CASSSRDSYGYTF
TGCGCCAGCAGTTCCCGGGACAGCTATGGCTACACCTTC
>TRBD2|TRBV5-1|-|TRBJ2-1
CASSTAGTSYNEQFF
TGCGCCAGCAGCACAGCGGGAACCTCCTACAATGAGCAGTTCTTC
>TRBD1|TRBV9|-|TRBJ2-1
CASSAPSGGPHGGEQFF
TGTGCCAGCAGCGCCCCCTCAGGGGGCCCCCATGGGGGTGAGCAGTTCTTC
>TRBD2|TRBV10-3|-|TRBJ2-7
CAISDLGREGLYEQYF
TGTGCCATCAGTGACCTCGGACGGGAGGGCCTCTACGAGCAGTACTTC
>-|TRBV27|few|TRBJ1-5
CASSLGGGYSNQPQHF
TGTGCCAGCAGTTTGGGGGGGGGCTATAGCAATCAGCCCCAGCATTTT
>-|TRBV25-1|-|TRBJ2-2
CASSDRTFTGELFF
TGTGCCAGCAGTGACCGGACATTCACCGGGGAGCTGTTTTTT
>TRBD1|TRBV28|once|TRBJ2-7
CASRGRWDRVYEQYF
TGTGCCAGCAGGGGCAGGTGGGACAGGGTTTACGAGCAGTACTTC
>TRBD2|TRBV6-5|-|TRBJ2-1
CASSYGAGPSNEQFF
TGTGCCAGCAGTTACGGAGCGGGACCGAGCAATGAGCAGTTCTTC
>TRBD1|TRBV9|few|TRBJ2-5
CASSTTRQGRETQYF
TGTGCCAGCAGCACCACACGACAGGGTCGAGAGACCCAGTACTTC
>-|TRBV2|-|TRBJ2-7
CASSEAPRRGEQYF
TGTGCCAGCAGTGAAGCGCCTCGGAGAGGGGAGCAGTACTTC